This T cell receptor beta chain was found in a study of cytomegalovirus exposure and HLA in healthy donors. Notes on the study in general: Subsequent analysis revealed that first-cohort TCR clusters tended to co-occur in the approximately 120 validation repertoires. Listed as cytomegalovirus-associated were over 150 TCR beta chains.

The length of the CDR3 is 14 residues. Per the germline V gene, CDR1 is SGHNT and CDR2 is YYREEE (reference sequence). V was trimmed by 0 bases and J by 0 bases, leaving 5 bases between them. Repertoires were generated with immunoSEQ multiplex PCR, while TCRdb's copy carries only in-frame clones and drops some. The sample lists around 190,000 clones; about nine tenths were seen once. As to this clone: The antigen is not known.

This chain uses TRBV5-4 with TRBJ2-3, with TRBD1 as a possible D gene (5 bases). The sequencing sample was made of PBMCs. This sequence was found in a man between 25 and 39 years old in good health and CMV-seropositive. The CDR3 bases are TGTGCCAGCAGCTTGGACAGGAGCACAGATACGCAGTATTTT. Residues: CASSLDRSTDTQYF.